This is a list of T cell receptor beta chains from one sample in a study of blood T cell repertoires in COVID-19. Profiling relied on immunoSEQ multiplex PCR, and the TCRdb table lists in-frame clones only, not all of them. The sample has 65,000 to 80,000 clones, more than 75% seen once. The material sequenced was peripheral blood. The receptor source for this set is a human donor in a cohort sampled during active COVID-19. Each CDR3 is given with its conserved first and last residue. A D gene is named only where the DNA matches it firmly.

TRBJ2-1	TRBV6-5	TRBD2	CATNGRSSYNEQFF
TRBJ1-1	TRBV20-1	-	CSATGFTEAFF
TRBJ1-5	TRBV29-1	TRBD1	CSVAGQGRDQPQHF
TRBJ2-7	TRBV7-2	TRBD1	CASSLGQLIYEQYF
TRBJ1-2	TRBV7-2	-	CASSQNYGYTF
TRBJ1-2	TRBV6-5	-	CASSYTGIANYGYTF
TRBJ2-3	TRBV2	TRBD2	CASSESRGRSSTDTQYF
TRBJ2-3	TRBV9	TRBD1	CASSAGTVSTDTQYF
TRBJ2-1	TRBV7-8	TRBD2	CASSRGSRGANNEQFF
TRBJ2-7	TRBV18	TRBD1	CASSPSAQGAAYEQYF
TRBJ1-1	TRBV6-2/TRBV6-3	TRBD1	CASSWDRGPVNTEAFF